This record concerns one TCR beta chain sequence. The entry originates in a study of graft-versus-host responses after intestinal transplantation. The CDR3 covers 16 residues. Germline CDR1 and CDR2: MNHEY and SMNVEV (reference sequence). The V end lost 8 bases, the J end lost 6 bases, and 23 bases lay between the germline ends. TCRdb's copy holds only in-frame clones and misses some; the assay was immunoSEQ multiplex PCR. Altogether fewer than 100,000 clones are present, more than 75% being singletons, with the ten largest covering roughly 1.4%. V gene TRBV27 combines with J gene TRBJ2-1; the D gene is possibly TRBD2 (7 bases). This specimen consisted of PBMCs, obtained 255 days after intestinal transplant. The sequence came from a human patient who received an intestinal transplant, so some T cells may come from the graft donor. In DNA, the CDR3 is TGTGCCAGCGGGTTTCTAGGGGGGGATCTGCTCAATGAGCAGTTCTTC. Protein: CASGFLGGDLLNEQFF.